The clone carrying this TCR beta chain was detected a few times. Its antigen is unknown. This entry belongs to a study of CD8 T cells in ankylosing spondylitis. Study findings and constraints: According to the report, clones linked to the disease were significantly enriched in matched synovial fluid samples taken from ankylosing spondylitis patients. Ankylosing spondylitis blood seemed to carry a telltale TCR beta motif made of roughly eight highly homologous variants. Earlier studies detected some motif variants in reactive arthritis synovial fluid and blood.

In making TCR beta libraries, quantitative 5'-RACE with molecular barcodes was used. TCRdb reprocessed the 5' RACE reads with MiXCR, giving one entry per CDR3 protein. Among hundreds of thousands of distinct CDR3 sequences, 20% to 25% were seen once, and the ten largest hold around 12%. V shed 0 bases, J shed 2 bases, and the junction held 3 bases outside the gene matches. Germline CDR1 and CDR2: DFQATT and SNEGSKA (reference sequence). This CDR3 has 16 amino acids. Source material: blood, either unsorted or a sorted T cell fraction (not recorded which). The chain uses TRBV20-1 and TRBJ2-3; TRBD2 matches 12 bases. The source of this sequence is a male donor with ankylosing spondylitis or in good health (not recorded which). The CDR3 DNA sequence: TGCAGTGCTAGAGAAACTAGCGGGGGGCTCACAGATACGCAGTATTTT. This sequence encodes CSARETSGGLTDTQYF.